This section outlines one T cell receptor (beta chain) sequence together with its context. The target antigen is unknown. A junction end diverges from the germline sequence, so it may reflect a read error. The data belong to a study of OX40 agonist ivuxolimab in advanced cancers. Points from the study as a whole: Individuals who were partial responders at 0.1-3.0 mg/kg had clonal expansion that ranked among the lowest. Blood T cells, both CD4+ and CD8+, expanded clonally by week 6 at 0.1 to 3.0 mg/kg.

Repertoires were generated with immunoSEQ multiplex PCR, while TCRdb's copy carries only in-frame clones and drops some. The profile shows 12,000 to 15,000 clones, approximately 80% of them singletons. CDR3 length: 13 residues. Per germline, CDR1 MNHNS and CDR2 SASEGT. This chain connects TRBV6-1 to TRBJ2-1, with D perhaps being TRBD1 or TRBD2 (5 bases each). The receptor was derived from an adult with an advanced solid tumor such as melanoma, head and neck, liver or kidney cancer. Here the sequenced sample was CD4+ or CD8+ T cells sorted from blood, taken in a trial of the OX40 agonist ivuxolimab. The CDR3 region has the DNA TGTGCCAACAGTGGGGGTTTTTACAATGAGCAGTTCTTC. This gives the protein CANSGGFYNEQFF.